This T cell receptor (beta chain) stems from a study of low-dose radiotherapy and immunotherapy resistance in tumors. In the study overall: Cohort 1 was given 0.5 Gy fractions every 2 weeks, 6.5 Gy in total. Members of Cohort 2 were treated with 1 Gy per fraction every two weeks; their total was 13 Gy over 26 weeks. Aspirin was taken orally by patients at 300 mg daily for four cycles from cycle 1 day 1.

The time point was: before trial treatment. Along with nivolumab and ipilimumab, donors received aspirin, low-dose cyclophosphamide and low-dose radiotherapy. First-strand cDNA relied on TRAV- and TRBV-specific primers spanning alpha and beta chains. It was with a constant-region primer and a V-primer adapter that TCRs were amplified over around 19 PCR cycles. TCRdb independently ran MiXCR on the reads; one entry per CDR3 protein. The table has tens of thousands of distinct CDR3 sequences, 9.4% seen once. This clonotype has ten or more counts. CDR1 is GTSNPN and CDR2 is SVGIG in the germline V gene (reference sequence). The CDR3 sequence is 13 residues long. Trimming took off 5 bases at V and 6 bases at J, with 13 bases between the two ends.

The chain links TRBV30 to TRBJ2-2; D perhaps matches TRBD1 (5 bases). This receptor was taken from a male donor with prostate cancer. Sequencing used PBMCs, obtained before treatment. CDR3 in amino acids: CAWDPYRPGELFF. In DNA form, the CDR3 reads TGTGCCTGGGACCCCTACAGGCCCGGGGAGCTGTTTTTT. Looking up the rest from reference TRBV30 and TRBJ2-2 gives the full variable domain: SQTIHQWPATLVQPVGSPLSLECTVEGTSNPNLYWYRQAAGRGLQLLFYSVGIGQISSEVPQNLSASRPQDRQFILSSKKLLLSDSGFYLCAWDPYRPGELFFGEGSRLTVL.